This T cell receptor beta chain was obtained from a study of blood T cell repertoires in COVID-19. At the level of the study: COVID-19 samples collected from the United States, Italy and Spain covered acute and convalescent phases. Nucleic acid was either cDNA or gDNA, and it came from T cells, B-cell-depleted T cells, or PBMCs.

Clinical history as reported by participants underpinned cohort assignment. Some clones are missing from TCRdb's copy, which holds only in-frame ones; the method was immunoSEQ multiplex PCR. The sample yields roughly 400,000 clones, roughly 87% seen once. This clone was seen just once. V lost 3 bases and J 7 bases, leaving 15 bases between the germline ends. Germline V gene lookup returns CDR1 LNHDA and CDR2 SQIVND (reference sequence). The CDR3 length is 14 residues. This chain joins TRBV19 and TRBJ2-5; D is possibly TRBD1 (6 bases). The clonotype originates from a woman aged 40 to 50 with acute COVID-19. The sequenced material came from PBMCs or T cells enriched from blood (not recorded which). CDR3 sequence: CASSIPTGLGTQYF. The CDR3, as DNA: TGTGCCAGTAGTATTCCGACAGGATTGGGGACCCAGTACTTC.